These 10 T cell receptor beta chains originate from one sample sequenced in a study of control samples from healthy donors and cancer patients (dated by TCRdb to the early 2020s). Receptors were amplified or captured by the immunoSEQ multiplex PCR assay. Not all clones reach the TCRdb copy of this immuneACCESS table, which keeps in-frame sequences only. Checked studies attribute under half of the gap to unresolved V genes and leave the rest unexplained. Present in this sample are 80,000 to 100,000 clones, roughly 89% of which were seen just once. Less than 3.5% of the sample goes to the ten largest clones. Material for sequencing was blood. These receptors all come from a human donor in good health. The donor label of this sample is uncertain.

V and J are TRBV27 and TRBJ2-4; a weak D match, TRBD1 (6 bases). Between the trimmed V and J ends, which lost 5 bases and 2 bases, there was a span of 16 bases. CDR3 length: 16 residues. Germline V gene data show CDR1 as MNHEY and CDR2 as SMNVEV (reference sequence). The CDR3 region is CASSVRGGGSKNIQYF. For the CDR3, the DNA is TGTGCCAGCAGTGTCAGGGGTGGCGGGTCCAAAAACATTCAGTACTTC.

V usage is TRBV5-5 and J usage is TRBJ2-5, with D uncertain. Germline V CDR1 and CDR2: SGHKS, YYEKEE (reference sequence). The CDR3 is made up of 12 amino acids. Trimming left V 2 bases short and J 5 bases short, with 7 bases between. The CDR3 loop reads CASSFGQETQYF. The DNA of the CDR3 is TGTGCCAGCAGCTTTGGTCAGGAGACCCAGTACTTC.

V is TRBV7-9 and J is TRBJ2-2, with 8 bases identical to TRBD2. CDR1 SEHNR and CDR2 FQNEAQ come from the germline V gene (reference sequence). The V gene end was trimmed by 2 bases and the J gene end by 3 bases; junction bases not matched to a gene: 8. CDR3 size: 17 residues. CDR3 nucleotides: TGTGCCAGCAGCTTACGGGGGGGGAGTCCCTACACCGGGGAGCTGTTTTTT. Its translation: CASSLRGGSPYTGELFF.

The CDR3 reads CASSSRRGVNTEAFF. CDR3 coding DNA: TGTGCCAGTAGTTCCCGCAGGGGCGTAAACACTGAAGCTTTCTTT. The chain couples TRBV19 to TRBJ1-1; a weak D match, TRBD1 (6 bases). The CDR3 is made up of 15 amino acids. Trimming stripped 5 bases from V and 2 bases from J, with 15 bases between. Germline values: CDR1 LNHDA, CDR2 SQIVND (reference sequence).

The V gene is TRBV15, the J gene TRBJ1-1; 8 nucleotides match TRBD1. The CDR3 is made up of 14 amino acids. With 4 bases clipped from V and 4 bases from J, the junction kept 5 bases outside the gene matches. Germline V CDR1 and CDR2: LNHNV, YYDKDF (reference sequence). The CDR3 nucleotides read TGTGCCACCAGCAAGAACAGGGGGGGCACTGAAGCTTTCTTT. This gives the protein CATSKNRGGTEAFF.

V is TRBV28 and J is TRBJ2-4; tentatively, D is TRBD1 (5 bases). Germline CDR1 and CDR2: MDHEN and SYDVKM. The CDR3 loop spans 13 amino acids. V was pared by 5 bases and J by 10 bases, with 15 bases between. The CDR3 loop is CASSKGALRIQYF. DNA of the CDR3: TGTGCCAGCAGTAAAGGGGCTCTCCGGATTCAGTACTTC.

V gene TRBV7-9 combines with J gene TRBJ2-5; D is possibly TRBD2 (6 bases). The CDR3 extends over 11 amino acids. The ends were cut back, 8 bases at V and 4 bases at J, with 8 bases in the middle. The V gene's germline CDR1 is SEHNR and CDR2 FQNEAQ (reference sequence). CDR3 in DNA: TGTGCCAGCCTGGGGGGAGAGACCCAGTACTTC. Translation gives CASLGGETQYF.

The V and J genes are TRBV7-2 and TRBJ2-7; D gene uncertain. The ends were cut back, 3 bases at V and 4 bases at J, with 10 bases in the middle. The V gene's germline CDR1 is SGHTA and CDR2 FQGNSA. The length of the CDR3 is 13 residues. The CDR3 nucleotides read TGTGCCAGCAGCTTTGAGGTCGTTTACGAGCAGTACTTC. It yields the protein CASSFEVVYEQYF.

V and J are TRBV10-2 and TRBJ2-1; D is possibly TRBD2 (6 bases). The CDR3 loop spans 14 amino acids. The ends were cut back, 8 bases at V and 4 bases at J, with 15 bases in the middle. CDR1 WSHSY and CDR2 SAAADI come from the germline V gene. The CDR3 region has the DNA TGCGCCAGCGGCCGGGGGATCTCGTACAATGAGCAGTTCTTC. Amino acid sequence: CASGRGISYNEQFF.

Written as DNA, the CDR3 is TGTGCCAGCTCACCAAGGGACAGTATTAACTCTGGAAACACCATATATTTT. Residues: CASSPRDSINSGNTIYF. The rearrangement uses TRBV18 and TRBJ1-3; 7 positions agree with TRBD1. The CDR3 is 17 residues long. Germline CDR1 and CDR2: KGHSH and LQKENI. The V gene end was trimmed by 2 bases and the J gene end by 0 bases; junction bases not matched to a gene: 7.